This TCR beta chain was recorded in a study of blood T cell repertoires in COVID-19. About the study: Sites across the United States, Italy and Spain contributed samples from acute and convalescent COVID-19. In each case, the material was cDNA or gDNA derived from T cells, B-cell-depleted T cells, or PBMCs.

How the authors handled the data: Amplifying reference gene primers gave estimates of nucleated cell counts. The table came from immunoSEQ multiplex PCR; TCRdb's copy has only in-frame clones and leaves some out. The V and J calls and clone size come from that table; D and trimming were worked out from the DNA. This sample carries 470,000 or so clones, roughly nine tenths of them seen once, and the ten largest clones take roughly 1.9%. Germline V gives CDR1 MDHEN, CDR2 SYDVKM. The ends lost 7 bases at V and 7 bases at J; junction bases unmatched: 4. The CDR3 runs 13 residues. Individuals drawn from under 30 US areas were roughly 18 to 89 years old.

This chain connects TRBV28 to TRBJ2-7, with TRBD2 identical over 13 bases. The sequence derives from a young woman with acute COVID-19. Sequences were obtained from PBMCs or T cells enriched from blood (not recorded which). Here the CDR3 reads CASTGLAGLEQYF. Here the CDR3 DNA reads TGTGCCAGCACGGGACTAGCGGGGTTGGAGCAGTACTTC.